The next 30 T cell receptor beta chains were all read from a single sample in a study of T-cell reconstitution after alpha-beta-depleted transplantation in children. The authors prepared the TCRbeta library with unique molecular identifiers. A single record per CDR3 protein comes from TCRdb applying MiXCR to the PCR reads. The repertoire holds 45,000 to 55,000 distinct CDR3 sequences, with around 5.9% as singletons. The sample consisted of PBMCs, mostly from graft donor cells, taken 60 days after TCRalphabeta/CD19-depleted stem cell transplant. The origin of the receptors is a female patient between 2 and 15 years old who had a stem cell transplant for aplastic anemia, so the T cells may come from the graft donor.

The CDR3 DNA reads as TGCGCCAGCAGCTCAGAGGGGTTTAATAATTCACCCCTCCACTTT. Translating gives CASSSEGFNNSPLHF. The chain joins TRBV5-1 to TRBJ1-6, with a possible D match to TRBD1 (5 bases). The germline V gene has CDR1 SGHRS and CDR2 YFSETQ. With 3 bases removed from V and 5 bases from J, the gap between germline ends came to 12 bases. CDR3 length equals 15 residues.

The chain has TRBV3-1 and TRBJ1-1; D might be TRBD1 (6 bases). The ends were cut back, 0 bases at V and 11 bases at J, with 13 bases in the middle. Germline assignment: CDR1 LGHDT and CDR2 YNNKEL (reference sequence). This CDR3 spans 13 amino acids. The CDR3 region has the DNA TGTGCCAGCAGCCAAGATAGGGGGGATGGGGCTTTCTTT. Protein product: CASSQDRGDGAFF.

In its sample, this clonotype was seen many times. The chain couples TRBV7-6 to TRBJ2-3; 15 positions match TRBD2. This CDR3 has 17 amino acids. The junction had 8 bases not matched to a gene; V was cut back by 6 bases and J by 4 bases. The germline V gene encodes CDR1 SGHVS and CDR2 FNYEAQ. CDR3 DNA sequence: TGTGCCAGCAGGTCCGGGACTAGCGGGAGGCGGGCAGATACGCAGTATTTT. Translated, it gives CASRSGTSGRRADTQYF. The full variable domain, in which reference TRBV7-6 and TRBJ2-3 provide the parts outside the CDR3, is GAGVSQSPRYKVTKRGQDVALRCDPISGHVSLYWYRQALGQGPEFLTYFNYEAQQDKSGLPNDRFSAERPEGSISTLTIQRTEQRDSAMYRCASRSGTSGRRADTQYFGPGTRLTVL.

This clonotype was seen ten or more times. In DNA, the CDR3 is TGTGCCAGCAGCTTGTACCAAGAGACCCAGTACTTC. Translation gives CASSLYQETQYF. The chain links TRBV7-9 to TRBJ2-5; D gene ambiguous. CDR1 is SEHNR, CDR2 FQNEAQ, per germline (reference sequence). Trimming shortened V by 3 bases and J by 0 bases, and 2 bases separated the two germline ends. The CDR3 covers 12 residues.

This clonotype was recorded at least ten times. The V call is TRBV7-9, the J call TRBJ2-3; D ambiguous. The CDR3 has 13 amino acids. The germline gives CDR1 SEHNR, CDR2 FQNEAQ (reference sequence). Trimming removed 2 bases from V and 1 base from J, with 4 bases in between. The CDR3 coding sequence is TGTGCCAGCAGCTTAAGCGGCACAGATACGCAGTATTTT. This sequence encodes CASSLSGTDTQYF.

The rearrangement joins TRBV2 to TRBJ1-1, with 8 bases identical to TRBD1. The V segment lost 2 bases and the J segment 10 bases; nucleotides outside the gene matches: 6. The germline CDR1 and CDR2 sequences are SNHLY and FYNNEI. The CDR3 contains 13 residues. CDR3 in DNA: TGTGCCAGCAGTGAAACCCGGACAGGGAGAGCTTTCTTT. It specifies CASSETRTGRAFF.

The sample holds many counts of this clonotype. This rearrangement joins TRBV6-5 to TRBJ1-6; the match to TRBD1 covers 8 bases. Unmatched junction bases numbered 7, after V lost 4 bases and J lost 8 bases. The CDR3 is 15 amino acids. In germline, CDR1 is MNHEY, CDR2 SVGAGI. In nucleotides, the CDR3 is TGTGCCAGCAGTTCCGGGACAGGCGGATATTCACCCCTCCACTTT. Translated: CASSSGTGGYSPLHF.

This clonotype was recorded at least ten times. The rearrangement links TRBV28 to TRBJ1-6, with 9 bases aligning to TRBD1. From germline, CDR1 is MDHEN and CDR2 SYDVKM. The trim removed 5 bases at V and 10 bases at J, leaving 0 bases unmatched. The CDR3 spans 12 residues. CDR3 protein: CASSTGGSPLHF. CDR3 bases: TGTGCCAGCAGTACAGGGGGCTCACCCCTCCACTTT. Combining the CDR3 with reference TRBV28 and TRBJ1-6 gives the whole variable domain DVKVTQSSRYLVKRTGEKVFLECVQDMDHENMFWYRQDPGLGLRLIYFSYDVKMKEKGDIPEGYSVSREKKERFSLILESASTNQTSMYLCASSTGGSPLHFGNGTRLTVT.

This clonotype has only a few counts. V and J are TRBV7-6 and TRBJ1-6; perhaps TRBD1 as D (5 bases). Germline-derived CDR1 and CDR2 are SGHVS and FNYEAQ. This CDR3 is 13 amino acids long. The germline V and J ends were trimmed by 4 bases and 7 bases, with 8 bases remaining between them. The CDR3 loop is CASSSGVNSPLHF. DNA for the CDR3: TGTGCCAGCAGCTCGGGGGTCAATTCACCCCTCCACTTT. Looking up the rest from reference TRBV7-6 and TRBJ1-6 gives the full variable domain: GAGVSQSPRYKVTKRGQDVALRCDPISGHVSLYWYRQALGQGPEFLTYFNYEAQQDKSGLPNDRFSAERPEGSISTLTIQRTEQRDSAMYRCASSSGVNSPLHFGNGTRLTVT.

This clonotype was seen at least ten times. The V call is TRBV20-1, the J call TRBJ2-6; 7 bases match TRBD2. Germline V gives CDR1 DFQATT, CDR2 SNEGSKA (reference sequence). The junction had 8 bases not matched to a gene; V was cut back by 0 bases and J by 0 bases. CDR3 size: 18 residues. The CDR3 spells CSAREGLGRNSGANVLTF. In DNA, the CDR3 is TGCAGTGCTAGAGAAGGACTAGGAAGGAACTCTGGGGCCAACGTCCTGACTTTC.

This clonotype was picked up many times. The rearrangement links TRBV12-3 or TRBV12-4 to TRBJ1-2; no firm D call. The CDR3 is 11 amino acids. V lost 3 bases and J 8 bases, leaving 7 bases between the germline ends. The CDR3 loop reads CASSLGRGYTF. CDR3 nucleotide sequence: TGTGCCAGCAGTTTGGGGAGAGGCTACACCTTC.

The CDR3 nucleotides are TGTGCCAGCAGTTGGGAGGGGATCGGCACAGATACGCAGTATTTT. This codes for CASSWEGIGTDTQYF. This chain connects TRBV6-6 to TRBJ2-3; 7 bases fit TRBD2. Germline CDR1 MNHNY, CDR2 SVGAGI (reference sequence). This CDR3 comprises 15 residues. V lost 4 bases to trimming and J lost 1 base; unmatched junction nucleotides: 5.

The sample holds many counts of this clonotype. The chain links TRBV7-9 to TRBJ2-1; the D is unclear. V was clipped by 4 bases and J by 4 bases, with 5 bases between them. In germline, CDR1 is SEHNR, CDR2 FQNEAQ (reference sequence). This CDR3 region has 12 residues. Here the CDR3 DNA reads TGTGCCAGCAGCTCCGGTTACAATGAGCAGTTCTTC. Its translation is CASSSGYNEQFF.

This clonotype was detected ten times or more. The rearrangement uses TRBV7-8 and TRBJ2-7, with 13 bases matching TRBD2. Trimming removed 5 bases from V and 3 bases from J; junction bases left unmatched: 10. The CDR3 is 17 amino acids. Germline assignment: CDR1 SGHVS and CDR2 FQNEAQ. The chain's CDR3 is CASSPAGLAGSYYEQYF. The CDR3 nucleotides read TGTGCCAGCAGCCCAGCGGGACTAGCGGGGAGTTACTACGAGCAGTACTTC.

This clonotype was seen at least ten times. The chain joins TRBV5-5 to TRBJ2-3; D not resolved. V shed 3 bases and J shed 4 bases, with 0 bases lying between them. This CDR3 has 10 residues. CDR1 is SGHKS, CDR2 YYEKEE, per germline (reference sequence). CDR3 sequence reads: CASSSDTQYF. CDR3 in DNA: TGTGCCAGCAGCTCAGATACGCAGTATTTT.

This clonotype has a count of ten or more. The chain is built from TRBV12-3 or TRBV12-4 and TRBJ1-1; 7 bases are shared with TRBD1. V was pared by 1 base and J by 6 bases, with 5 bases of the junction left unmatched. The CDR3 loop spans 14 amino acids. Written as DNA, the CDR3 is TGTGCCAGCAGTTTAGAAGGGACAGCACCTGAAGCTTTCTTT. Residues: CASSLEGTAPEAFF.

Judged by abundance, this clonotype is large. CDR3 loop: CASEGDSYEQYF. For the CDR3, the DNA is TGTGCCAGCGAGGGGGATAGTTACGAGCAGTACTTC. V and J are TRBV9 and TRBJ2-7; D is possibly TRBD1 (6 bases). V shed 7 bases and J shed 4 bases, with 12 bases lying between them. The CDR3 contains 12 residues. Looked up from germline, CDR1 is SGDLS and CDR2 is YYNGEE.

This clonotype was detected ten times or more. This chain connects TRBV9 to TRBJ2-3; 9 bases align to TRBD2. V lost 0 bases, J lost 4 bases, and 6 bases stayed unmatched. The CDR3 is 16 amino acids. Germline V gene data show CDR1 as SGDLS and CDR2 as YYNGEE. The CDR3 reads CASSVDAGGPSDTQYF. The CDR3 DNA sequence: TGTGCCAGCAGCGTAGATGCGGGGGGGCCCTCAGATACGCAGTATTTT.

The gene calls are TRBV6-1 and TRBJ2-1; TRBD2 matches 7 bases. Germline V gene data show CDR1 as MNHNS and CDR2 as SASEGT. The CDR3 spans 14 residues. V gave up 6 bases and J gave up 7 bases; unmatched junction bases: 9. The CDR3 DNA sequence: TGTGCCAGCAGACGGGGGAGGGTCCGGAATGAGCAGTTCTTC. This encodes CASRRGRVRNEQFF.

This clonotype was counted at least ten times. The chain combines TRBV6-2 or TRBV6-3 with TRBJ2-5; unclear D gene. CDR3 size: 13 residues. CDR1 is MNHEY and CDR2 is SVGEGT in the germline V gene. V was pared by 3 bases and J by 5 bases, with 10 bases between. CDR3 bases: TGTGCCAGCAGTTATCGTCCCATCGAGACCCAGTACTTC. Its protein is CASSYRPIETQYF.

This clonotype was counted between two and nine times. The chain uses TRBV7-3 and TRBJ1-1; D not certain. Per the germline V gene, CDR1 is SGHTA and CDR2 is FQGTGA. With 2 bases removed from V and 3 bases from J, the gap between germline ends came to 7 bases. The length of the CDR3 is 13 residues. The CDR3 loop reads CASSLVRDTEAFF. The CDR3 DNA reads as TGTGCCAGCAGCTTAGTCCGGGACACTGAAGCTTTCTTT.

This clonotype has a count of ten or more. The chain combines TRBV27 with TRBJ2-1; D not resolved. The CDR3 covers 11 residues. V was trimmed by 6 bases and J by 8 bases, leaving 8 bases between them. Germline CDR1 is MNHEY and CDR2 is SMNVEV (reference sequence). The CDR3: CASRVWDEQFF. The CDR3 DNA sequence: TGTGCCAGCAGAGTCTGGGATGAGCAGTTCTTC.

This clonotype was observed at least ten times. The chain combines TRBV20-1 with TRBJ2-1; the D gene is possibly TRBD1 (6 bases). Germline V CDR1 and CDR2: DFQATT, SNEGSKA (reference sequence). CDR3 size: 15 residues. V lost 2 bases and J 9 bases, leaving 20 bases between the germline ends. CDR3 sequence: CSARWGMDSLAEQFF. The CDR3 coding sequence is TGCAGTGCTAGATGGGGAATGGACAGCCTGGCTGAGCAGTTCTTC.

This clonotype was detected many times. This sequence joins TRBV25-1 and TRBJ1-5; TRBD1 matches 7 bases. Germline V CDR1 and CDR2: MGHDK, SYGVNS. The ends lost 0 bases at V and 0 bases at J; junction bases unmatched: 11. The CDR3 covers 19 residues. The CDR3 is CASSEYPGQTFYSNQPQHF. The CDR3 region has the DNA TGTGCCAGCAGTGAATATCCGGGACAGACTTTCTATAGCAATCAGCCCCAGCATTTT.

Many counts were recorded for this clonotype. The V gene is TRBV28, the J gene TRBJ2-7; 10 bases are shared with TRBD1. Germline V CDR1 and CDR2: MDHEN, SYDVKM. This CDR3 has 15 residues. V lost 7 bases and J lost 4; bases outside the gene matches: 10. CDR3 residues: CASNPPGQGLYEQYF. CDR3 coding DNA: TGTGCCAGCAACCCCCCGGGACAGGGGTTGTACGAGCAGTACTTC.

At least ten counts were recorded for this clonotype. This rearrangement joins TRBV7-3 to TRBJ2-3, with D possibly TRBD2 on 5 matching bases. The CDR3 has 13 amino acids. Per the germline V gene, CDR1 is SGHTA and CDR2 is FQGTGA. V dropped 8 bases and J dropped 0 bases, with 9 bases sitting between them. This chain's CDR3 is CASSRDSTDTQYF. CDR3 DNA sequence: TGTGCCAGCTCACGGGATAGCACAGATACGCAGTATTTT. Full variable domain (remainder filled in from reference TRBV7-3 and TRBJ2-3): GAGVSQTPSNKVTEKGKYVELRCDPISGHTALYWYRQSLGQGPEFLIYFQGTGAADDSGLPNDRFFAVRPEGSVSTLKIQRTERGDSAVYLCASSRDSTDTQYFGPGTRLTVL.

The rearrangement uses TRBV19 and TRBJ2-1; TRBD2 aligns across 8 bases. Germline V lookup: CDR1 LNHDA, CDR2 SQIVND (reference sequence). This CDR3 comprises 17 residues. After removal of 5 bases from V and 1 base from J, the junction contained 10 bases not matched to a gene. The CDR3 protein is CASSWTAGVISYNEQFF. Written as DNA, the CDR3 is TGTGCCAGTAGTTGGACAGCGGGAGTTATTTCCTACAATGAGCAGTTCTTC.

The table lists this clonotype with many counts. The chain employs TRBV29-1 and TRBJ2-1, with TRBD2 matching 7 bases. Germline lookup yields CDR1 SQVTM and CDR2 ANQGSEA. V was clipped by 6 bases and J by 5 bases; unmatched bases: 7. The CDR3 totals 13 residues. In DNA form, the CDR3 reads TGCAGCGTAGTCCGGGACTACGACAATGAGCAGTTCTTC. The encoded protein is CSVVRDYDNEQFF.

This clonotype is classed as medium-sized. This sequence joins TRBV12-3 or TRBV12-4 and TRBJ2-1, with unresolved D. The CDR3 loop spans 14 amino acids. Trimming removed 10 bases from V and 3 bases from J, with 16 bases in between. The CDR3 DNA reads as TGTGCCACCTCGGGCGGTACCCGCTACAATGAGCAGTTCTTC. Translating it yields CATSGGTRYNEQFF.

In this sample, this clonotype turned up many times. This sequence joins TRBV7-9 and TRBJ1-4, with D maybe TRBD1 (5 bases). The CDR3 runs to 16 residues. Looked up from germline, CDR1 is SEHNR and CDR2 is FQNEAQ (reference sequence). V was shortened by 0 bases and J by 1 base, with 9 bases between the two germline ends. The CDR3 DNA sequence: TGTGCCAGCAGCTTAGCCCCAGGGCGAACTAATGAAAAACTGTTTTTT. Its protein product is CASSLAPGRTNEKLFF.